Below, 17 T cell receptor beta chains from the same sample are listed, as sequenced in a study of shared clonotypes between healthy human individuals. The data were produced by immunoSEQ multiplex PCR, yet TCRdb's version contains in-frame clones alone and is incomplete. The sample holds around 600,000 clones, 97% seen once. Sequencing was carried out using naive CD4+ T cells sorted from blood. Subset indicated: CD45RA+ positively selected. The receptor source for this set is a woman under 40 in good health.

CDR3 in DNA: TGCGCCAGCAGCTTGGTGGACAGGGTTAACAATGAGCAGTTCTTC. Amino acids: CASSLVDRVNNEQFF. The chain carries TRBV5-1 and TRBJ2-1; 8 nucleotides align to TRBD1. The junction had 4 bases not matched to a gene; V was cut back by 0 bases and J by 5 bases. From germline, CDR1 is SGHRS and CDR2 YFSETQ. The CDR3 runs to 15 residues.

The chain employs TRBV30 and TRBJ2-3; no reliable D call. The V gene's germline CDR1 is GTSNPN and CDR2 SVGIG (reference sequence). The CDR3 runs to 15 residues. Trimming cost V 2 bases and J 0 bases, with 12 bases left between them. CDR3 coding DNA: TGTGCCTGGAGTCTGACGGGCCTTAGCACAGATACGCAGTATTTT. It translates to CAWSLTGLSTDTQYF.

The chain uses TRBV6-5 and TRBJ1-4; a possible D gene is TRBD1 (5 bases). The germline V gene encodes CDR1 MNHEY and CDR2 SVGAGI. The length of the CDR3 is 15 residues. The V gene lost 6 bases and the J gene lost 2 bases, with 13 bases spanning the gap. The CDR3 loop is CASREWQGTNEKLFF. CDR3 nucleotides: TGTGCCAGCAGAGAATGGCAGGGCACTAATGAAAAACTGTTTTTT.

The V gene is TRBV13, the J gene TRBJ1-6, with 8 bases lining up with TRBD1. The CDR3 is 15 residues long. V dropped 3 bases and J dropped 7; count of bases not matched to a gene: 5. Per the germline V gene, CDR1 is PRHDT and CDR2 is FYEKMQ (reference sequence). CDR3: CASSFRQGLNSPLHF. CDR3 nucleotides: TGTGCCAGCAGCTTTAGACAGGGGTTGAATTCACCCCTCCACTTT.

The rearrangement joins TRBV16 to TRBJ1-5, with no clear D. The CDR3 runs 15 residues. Germline CDR1 reads KGHSY; CDR2 reads FQNENV. Trimming removed 2 bases from V and 4 bases from J, with 12 bases in between. CDR3 bases: TGTGCCAGCAGCCAACTTTCATGGGCTAATCAGCCCCAGCATTTT. It codes for CASSQLSWANQPQHF.

V usage is TRBV28 and J usage is TRBJ2-1; TRBD1 might be the D (6 bases). Trimming cost V 5 bases and J 10 bases, with 9 bases left between them. The CDR3 is made up of 11 amino acids. Germline assignment: CDR1 MDHEN and CDR2 SYDVKM. Here the CDR3 reads CASSGGREQFF. The CDR3 nucleotides are TGTGCCAGCAGTGGGGGCAGGGAGCAGTTCTTC.

This chain links TRBV6-1 with TRBJ2-5, with TRBD2 as a possible D gene (6 bases). The CDR3 runs to 14 residues. CDR1 is MNHNS, CDR2 SASEGT, per germline. V lost 6 bases and J 0 bases, leaving 11 bases between the germline ends. The CDR3 here is CASRSSGYQETQYF. Here the CDR3 DNA reads TGTGCCAGCAGATCAAGCGGGTACCAAGAGACCCAGTACTTC.

This clone was seen just once. The chain recombines TRBV15 with TRBJ2-7, with D perhaps matching TRBD2 (6 bases). This CDR3 comprises 14 residues. CDR1 is LNHNV and CDR2 is YYDKDF in the germline V gene (reference sequence). Trimming shortened V by 4 bases and J by 3 bases, and 13 bases separated the two germline ends. CDR3 region: CATSTSGGYYEQYF. The CDR3 nucleotides are TGTGCCACCAGCACCAGCGGAGGGTACTACGAGCAGTACTTC.

The chain links TRBV30 to TRBJ1-4, with D unresolved. The CDR3 sequence is 13 residues long. Germline CDR1 and CDR2: GTSNPN and SVGIG (reference sequence). V was cut by 3 bases and J by 4 bases, with 9 bases left in between. CDR3 DNA sequence: TGTGCCTGGAGATACGGTTATAATGAAAAACTGTTTTTT. Its translation is CAWRYGYNEKLFF.

The CDR3 region is CASSLEPGGGAFF. In DNA form, the CDR3 reads TGCGCCAGCAGCTTGGAACCGGGTGGGGGAGCTTTCTTT. V gene TRBV5-1 combines with J gene TRBJ1-1; the D gene is possibly TRBD1 (5 bases). Trimming removed 0 bases at V and 10 bases at J, with 13 bases between. The CDR3 is 13 amino acids. Germline-derived CDR1 and CDR2 are SGHRS and YFSETQ. The full variable domain, in which reference TRBV5-1 and TRBJ1-1 provide the parts outside the CDR3, is KAGVTQTPRYLIKTRGQQVTLSCSPISGHRSVSWYQQTPGQGLQFLFEYFSETQRNKGNFPGRFSGRQFSNSRSEMNVSTLELGDSALYLCASSLEPGGGAFFGQGTRLTVV.

The genes are TRBV28 and TRBJ1-1, with no clear D. Per germline, CDR1 MDHEN and CDR2 SYDVKM. The CDR3 extends over 15 amino acids. V lost 4 bases, J lost 1 base, and 13 bases lay in between. CDR3 DNA sequence: TGTGCCAGCAGTTACCGTTTGGGTAGGAACACTGAAGCTTTCTTT. Its protein product is CASSYRLGRNTEAFF.

The genes are TRBV5-5 and TRBJ2-7; D not resolved. The germline CDR1 and CDR2 sequences are SGHKS and YYEKEE (reference sequence). The CDR3 runs to 13 residues. Trimming left V 1 base short and J 2 bases short, with 7 bases between. Here the CDR3 DNA reads TGTGCCAGCAGCTTGTGGGCAACCTACGAGCAGTACTTC. Amino acid sequence: CASSLWATYEQYF.

This clone has a handful of counts. DNA of the CDR3: TGTGCCAGCTCACCAGGTAGCCAGTCCTACAATGAGCAGTTCTTC. It is translated as CASSPGSQSYNEQFF. V and J are TRBV18 and TRBJ2-1; no definite D call. The CDR3 sequence is 15 residues long. V lost 2 bases and J lost 1, with 9 bases in between. Germline V gene sequence: CDR1 KGHSH, CDR2 LQKENI.

This chain joins TRBV6-1 and TRBJ2-7; 14 bases are a match to TRBD2. In germline, CDR1 is MNHNS, CDR2 SASEGT. The CDR3 has 15 amino acids. J lost 4 bases, V lost 3 bases, and 2 bases had no gene match. CDR3 residues: CASSEGLAGDYEQYF. CDR3 coding DNA: TGTGCCAGCAGTGAGGGACTAGCGGGAGATTACGAGCAGTACTTC.

The chain combines TRBV28 with TRBJ2-2; the D is unclear. CDR1 MDHEN and CDR2 SYDVKM come from the germline V gene. CDR3 size: 13 residues. The V end was cut by 2 bases, the J end by 9 bases, with 10 bases between. CDR3 nucleotides: TGTGCCAGCAGTTTAGATGTGCTTAGGGAGCTGTTTTTT. It is translated as CASSLDVLRELFF.

The J gene is TRBJ2-2, the V gene TRBV27; possible D gene TRBD1, 6 bases. V was shortened by 5 bases and J by 1 base, with 14 bases between the two germline ends. The CDR3 extends over 16 amino acids. Germline CDR1 is MNHEY and CDR2 is SMNVEV (reference sequence). CDR3 sequence: CASSQGPTGNTGELFF. In DNA form, the CDR3 reads TGTGCCAGCAGTCAGGGGCCGACAGGGAACACCGGGGAGCTGTTTTTT.

V is TRBV2 and J is TRBJ2-5; D might be TRBD1 (6 bases). V was clipped by 6 bases and J by 5 bases, with 16 bases between them. There are 14 residues in the CDR3. Germline V gene lookup returns CDR1 SNHLY and CDR2 FYNNEI. DNA for the CDR3: TGTGCCAGCAGCAAAGGCAGGGGCTGGGAGACCCAGTACTTC. It encodes CASSKGRGWETQYF.